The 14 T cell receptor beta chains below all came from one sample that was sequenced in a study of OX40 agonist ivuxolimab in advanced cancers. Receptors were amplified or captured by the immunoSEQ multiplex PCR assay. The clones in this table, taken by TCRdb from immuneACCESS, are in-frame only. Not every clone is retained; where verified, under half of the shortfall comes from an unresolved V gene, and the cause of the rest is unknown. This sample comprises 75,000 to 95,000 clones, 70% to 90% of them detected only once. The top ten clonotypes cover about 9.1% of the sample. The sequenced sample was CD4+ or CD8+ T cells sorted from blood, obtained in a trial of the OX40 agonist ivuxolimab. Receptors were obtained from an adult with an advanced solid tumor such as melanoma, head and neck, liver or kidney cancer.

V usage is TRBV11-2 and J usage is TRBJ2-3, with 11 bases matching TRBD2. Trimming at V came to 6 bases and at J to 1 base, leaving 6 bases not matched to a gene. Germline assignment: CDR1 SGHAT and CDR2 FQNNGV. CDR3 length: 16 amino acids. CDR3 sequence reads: CASSISGGAGTDTQYF. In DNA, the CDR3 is TGTGCCAGCAGTATTAGCGGGGGGGCCGGCACAGATACGCAGTATTTT.

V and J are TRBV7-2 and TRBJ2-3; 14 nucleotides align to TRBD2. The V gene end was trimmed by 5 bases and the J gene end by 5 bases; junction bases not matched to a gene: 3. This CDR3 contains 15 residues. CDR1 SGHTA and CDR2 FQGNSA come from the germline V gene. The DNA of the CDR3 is TGTGCCAGCAGCCTGGGACTAGCGGGAGTAGATACGCAGTATTTT. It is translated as CASSLGLAGVDTQYF.

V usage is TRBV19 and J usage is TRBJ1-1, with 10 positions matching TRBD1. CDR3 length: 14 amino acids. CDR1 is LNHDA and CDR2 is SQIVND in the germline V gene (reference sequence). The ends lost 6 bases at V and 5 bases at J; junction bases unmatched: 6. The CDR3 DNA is TGTGCCAGTAGCCGACAGGGGGCAAGGACTGAAGCTTTCTTT. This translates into CASSRQGARTEAFF.

The CDR3 coding sequence is TGTGCCAGCAGGAAGACAGGGGAGAATGAAGCTTTCTTT. It yields the protein CASRKTGENEAFF. The chain carries TRBV6-5 and TRBJ1-1, with 8 positions matching TRBD1. Germline V gene sequence: CDR1 MNHEY, CDR2 SVGAGI. Trimming took 6 bases from V and 7 from J; bases not matched to a gene: 7. This CDR3 contains 13 residues.

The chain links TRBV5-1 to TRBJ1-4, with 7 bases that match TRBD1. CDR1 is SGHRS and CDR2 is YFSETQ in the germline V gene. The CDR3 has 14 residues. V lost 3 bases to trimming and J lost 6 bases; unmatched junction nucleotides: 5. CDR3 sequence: CASSSTGRDEKLFF. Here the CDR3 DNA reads TGCGCCAGCAGCTCGACAGGGAGAGATGAAAAACTGTTTTTT. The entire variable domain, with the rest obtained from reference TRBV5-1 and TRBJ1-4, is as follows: KAGVTQTPRYLIKTRGQQVTLSCSPISGHRSVSWYQQTPGQGLQFLFEYFSETQRNKGNFPGRFSGRQFSNSRSEMNVSTLELGDSALYLCASSSTGRDEKLFFGSGTQLSVL.

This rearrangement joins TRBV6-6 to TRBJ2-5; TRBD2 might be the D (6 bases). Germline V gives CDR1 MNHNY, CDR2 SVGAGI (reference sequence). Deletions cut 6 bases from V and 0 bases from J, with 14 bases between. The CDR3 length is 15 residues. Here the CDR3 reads CASRLSRGNQETQYF. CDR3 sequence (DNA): TGTGCCAGCAGATTGTCTCGGGGGAACCAAGAGACCCAGTACTTC.

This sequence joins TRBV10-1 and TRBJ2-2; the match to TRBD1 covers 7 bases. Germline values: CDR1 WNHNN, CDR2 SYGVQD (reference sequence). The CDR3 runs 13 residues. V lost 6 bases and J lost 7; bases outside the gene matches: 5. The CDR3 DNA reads TGCGCCAGCAGGTCGACAGGGCACGGGGAGCTGTTTTTT. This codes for CASRSTGHGELFF.

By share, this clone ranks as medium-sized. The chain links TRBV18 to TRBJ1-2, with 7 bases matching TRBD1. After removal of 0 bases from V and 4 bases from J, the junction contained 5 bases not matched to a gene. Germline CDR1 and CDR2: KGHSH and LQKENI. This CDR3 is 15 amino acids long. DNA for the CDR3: TGTGCCAGCTCACCACCGGGGGACAGCTCCTATGGCTACACCTTC. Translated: CASSPPGDSSYGYTF.

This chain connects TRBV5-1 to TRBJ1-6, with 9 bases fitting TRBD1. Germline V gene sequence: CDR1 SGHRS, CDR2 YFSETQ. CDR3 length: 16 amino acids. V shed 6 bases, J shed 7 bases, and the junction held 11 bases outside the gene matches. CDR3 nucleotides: TGCGCCAGCACCCCTACTCCGACAGGGGGGAATTCACCCCTCCACTTT. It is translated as CASTPTPTGGNSPLHF.

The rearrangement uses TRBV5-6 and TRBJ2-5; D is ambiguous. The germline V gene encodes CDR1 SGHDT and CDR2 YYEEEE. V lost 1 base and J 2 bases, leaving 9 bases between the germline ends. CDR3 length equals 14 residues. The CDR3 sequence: CASSLSDLQETQYF. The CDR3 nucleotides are TGTGCCAGCAGCTTGTCTGACCTTCAAGAGACCCAGTACTTC.

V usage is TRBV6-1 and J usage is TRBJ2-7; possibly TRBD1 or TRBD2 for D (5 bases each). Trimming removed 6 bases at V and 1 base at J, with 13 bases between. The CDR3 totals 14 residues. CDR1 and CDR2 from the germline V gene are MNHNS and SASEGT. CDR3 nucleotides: TGTGCCAGCAGGAGGGGTAGGGGTTCCTACGAGCAGTACTTC. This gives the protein CASRRGRGSYEQYF.

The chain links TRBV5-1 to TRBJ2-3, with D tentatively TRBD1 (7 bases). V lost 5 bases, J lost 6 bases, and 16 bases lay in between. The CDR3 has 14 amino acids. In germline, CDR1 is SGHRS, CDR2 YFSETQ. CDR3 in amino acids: CASSAGTVDDTQYF. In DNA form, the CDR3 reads TGCGCCAGCAGTGCGGGGACAGTTGACGATACGCAGTATTTT. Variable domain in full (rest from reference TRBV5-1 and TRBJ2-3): KAGVTQTPRYLIKTRGQQVTLSCSPISGHRSVSWYQQTPGQGLQFLFEYFSETQRNKGNFPGRFSGRQFSNSRSEMNVSTLELGDSALYLCASSAGTVDDTQYFGPGTRLTVL.

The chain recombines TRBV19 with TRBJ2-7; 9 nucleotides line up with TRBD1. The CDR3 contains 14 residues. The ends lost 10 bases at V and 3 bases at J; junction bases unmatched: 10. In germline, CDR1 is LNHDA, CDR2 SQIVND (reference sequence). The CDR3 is CAMVRQGGFYEQYF. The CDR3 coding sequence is TGTGCCATGGTCCGACAGGGGGGTTTCTACGAGCAGTACTTC.

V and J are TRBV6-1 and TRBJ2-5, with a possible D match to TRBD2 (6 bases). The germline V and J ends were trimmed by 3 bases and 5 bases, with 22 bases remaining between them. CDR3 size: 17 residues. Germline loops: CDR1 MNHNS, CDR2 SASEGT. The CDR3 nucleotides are TGTGCCAGCAGTGACCTTGGAGGGGTCGTCTGGGGGGAGACCCAGTACTTC. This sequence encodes CASSDLGGVVWGETQYF.